These T cell receptor beta chains were read from a single sample in a study of patients and donors after allogeneic stem cell transplantation. TCRdb called the RT-PCR reads again in MiXCR, with one record for every CDR3 protein. The table has approximately 200,000 distinct CDR3 sequences, around 40% seen once; the top ten hold approximately 10%. Sequencing was carried out using blood, either unsorted or a sorted T cell fraction (not recorded which). The receptor set was obtained from a human donor who was either an allogeneic HSCT recipient or a stem cell or donor lymphocyte infusion donor (not recorded which). It is not recorded whose cells these are; they may come from a transplant donor. Each CDR3 is given with its conserved first and last residue. D genes are given only for firm matches. Only some rows state a clone size, as once, few, many or a class for expanded clones.

>few|.|TRBV20-1|TRBJ1-2
CSASSGTLMGGYGYTF
TGCAGTGCTTCTTCCGGGACCTTAATGGGAGGCTATGGCTACACCTTC
>.|TRBD2|TRBV9|TRBJ2-7
CASSVDGGAYEQYF
TGTGCCAGCAGCGTAGATGGGGGGGCCTACGAGCAGTACTTC
>.|TRBD1|TRBV9|TRBJ1-2
CASSVAGGTDYGYTF
TGTGCCAGCAGCGTAGCCGGGGGGACAGACTATGGCTACACCTTC
>few|.|TRBV12-3/TRBV12-4|TRBJ1-1
CASTLTRGENAEAFF
TGTGCCAGCACCCTAACGAGGGGGGAGAATGCGGAAGCTTTCTTT
>few|.|TRBV12-5|TRBJ2-3
CASGQTELDTQYF
TGTGCTAGTGGTCAGACAGAGCTGGATACGCAGTATTTT
>.|TRBD2|TRBV12-3/TRBV12-4|TRBJ2-5
CASSSRRWGGQETQYF
TGTGCCAGCAGTTCCCGCCGGTGGGGGGGACAAGAGACCCAGTACTTC
>.|.|TRBV12-3/TRBV12-4|TRBJ2-5
CASSRAGAETQYF
TGTGCCAGCAGCCGGGCCGGAGCGGAGACCCAGTACTTC
>few|TRBD1|TRBV12-3/TRBV12-4|TRBJ1-5
CASKAGQGENQPQHF
TGTGCCAGCAAGGCGGGACAGGGAGAAAATCAGCCCCAGCATTTT
>.|.|TRBV4-3|TRBJ2-7
CASSQELEQFYEQYF
TGCGCCAGCAGCCAAGAGTTGGAACAGTTCTACGAGCAGTACTTC
>.|TRBD2|TRBV5-1|TRBJ2-7
CASSLAGRTYYEQYF
TGCGCCAGCAGCTTAGCGGGGAGGACTTACTACGAGCAGTACTTC
>few|.|TRBV29-1|TRBJ1-5
CSVSTDYSNQPQHF
TGCAGCGTTTCGACCGATTATAGCAATCAGCCCCAGCATTTT
>few|.|TRBV24-1|TRBJ2-2
CATRRGTGELFF
TGTGCCACCAGAAGGGGCACCGGGGAGCTGTTTTTT
>.|.|TRBV7-8|TRBJ2-5
CASSLGAAQETQYF
TGTGCCAGCAGCTTAGGGGCAGCACAAGAGACCCAGTACTTC
>.|.|TRBV9|TRBJ2-1
CASSVAGSVSYEQFF
TGTGCCAGCAGCGTAGCAGGGAGTGTGAGCTATGAGCAGTTCTTC
>.|.|TRBV9|TRBJ2-7
CASSVLQKHYEQYF
TGTGCCAGCAGCGTATTACAGAAACATTACGAGCAGTACTTC
>.|.|TRBV20-1|TRBJ1-5
CSVEEGAGVNQPQHF
TGCAGTGTGGAGGAAGGGGCAGGGGTCAATCAGCCCCAGCATTTT
>.|.|TRBV6-6|TRBJ1-4
CASSYAPATNEKLFF
TGTGCCAGCAGTTACGCCCCGGCAACTAATGAAAAACTGTTTTTT